This T cell receptor beta chain is from a study of T-cell memory formation after mild COVID-19. Looking at the study overall: Clusters of TCRs were largely donor specific. General study points: Whether second-wave clones peaking at day 37 were SARS-CoV-2 specific went unconfirmed. A second wave expanding day 15 to 37 was CD4+-biased; contracting clones were balanced. CD4+ clones that contracted lay mainly in CM and EM; CD8+ ones lay in EMRA.

TCRdb itself ran the 5' RACE reads through MiXCR, one entry per CDR3 protein. The data show 200,000 to 300,000 distinct CDR3 sequences, about 16% seen once. This clonotype was picked up many times. As yet, its antigen is unknown. V dropped 4 bases and J dropped 3; count of bases not matched to a gene: 8. Germline-derived CDR1 and CDR2 are SGHRS and YFSETQ. The CDR3 runs 16 residues. Specimen: PBMCs or a T cell subset sorted from them (not recorded which). V usage is TRBV5-1 and J usage is TRBJ2-3; 10 bases match TRBD2. The sequence derives from an adult woman who had mild COVID-19 (a few samples of this study predate the infection). Cell type and time point are not known. The CDR3 is CASSPYSGGSTDTQYF. CDR3 DNA sequence: TGCGCCAGCAGCCCCTATAGCGGGGGGTCGACAGATACGCAGTATTTT. Based on the CDR3 plus reference TRBV5-1 and TRBJ2-3, the full variable domain is KAGVTQTPRYLIKTRGQQVTLSCSPISGHRSVSWYQQTPGQGLQFLFEYFSETQRNKGNFPGRFSGRQFSNSRSEMNVSTLELGDSALYLCASSPYSGGSTDTQYFGPGTRLTVL.